This T cell receptor beta chain originates from a study of blood T cells in healthy people across ages. Per the germline V gene, CDR1 is SGHTA and CDR2 is FQGNSA. The ends were cut back, 2 bases at V and 5 bases at J, with 12 bases in the middle. The CDR3 is made up of 14 amino acids. A second about 7 to 11 cycle PCR used barcoded and J-beta primers. Each CDR3 protein is one row after TCRdb ran MiXCR on the 5' RACE reads. In the table there are roughly 640,000 distinct CDR3 sequences, about 30% of which are singletons. The receptor comes from a woman older than 75 in good health. The V call is TRBV7-2, the J call TRBJ1-1; TRBD1 is a possible D gene (5 bases). Material: blood. CDR3 sequence: CASSLKIGATEAFF. CDR3 DNA: TGTGCCAGCAGCTTAAAAATAGGGGCGACTGAAGCTTTCTTT. Together with reference TRBV7-2 and TRBJ1-1, the CDR3 gives the full variable domain: GAGVSQSPSNKVTEKGKDVELRCDPISGHTALYWYRQSLGQGLEFLIYFQGNSAPDKSGLPSDRFSAERTGGSVSTLTIQRTQQEDSAVYLCASSLKIGATEAFFGQGTRLTVV.